One T cell receptor (beta chain) is described in this entry. Its specificity is not known. The identical CDR3 is also encoded by other nucleotide sequences in the sample. Naive CD8 cells were CD45RO-negative, positively selected for CCR7, excluding terminally differentiated effector memory CD45RA+ cells. These data originate in a study of shared clonotypes between healthy human individuals. Study context: Aged 18 to 49, the donors were a couple of women and a few men.

Data came from immunoSEQ multiplex PCR; TCRdb stores just in-frame clones and leaves some out. In the table there are roughly 2.1 million clones, about 92% of which are singletons. Study findings and constraints: Donor clonotype sharing was expected to depend on sequencing depth. Rarefaction curves obtained for sorted subsets showed sequencing incomplete despite large depth. Around 5% of naive CD4 clonotypes were common to several donors.

CDR1 is SGDLS and CDR2 is YYNGEE in the germline V gene. V was cut by 0 bases and J by 0 bases, with 4 bases left in between. CDR3 length: 15 residues. The sequence was obtained from a man between 18 and 29 years old in good health. Some clones in this sample may be carry-over from other donors' samples. The chain carries TRBV9 and TRBJ2-6; D is undetermined. The specimen sequenced was naive CD8+ T cells from PBMCs. The DNA for the CDR3 is TGTGCCAGCAGCGTAGACGGCTCTGGGGCCAACGTCCTGACTTTC. Translated, it gives CASSVDGSGANVLTF. Full variable domain (outside the CDR3, taken from reference TRBV9 and TRBJ2-6): DSGVTQTPKHLITATGQRVTLRCSPRSGDLSVYWYQQSLDQGLQFLIQYYNGEERAKGNILERFSAQQFPDLHSELNLSSLELGDSALYFCASSVDGSGANVLTFGAGSRLTVL.